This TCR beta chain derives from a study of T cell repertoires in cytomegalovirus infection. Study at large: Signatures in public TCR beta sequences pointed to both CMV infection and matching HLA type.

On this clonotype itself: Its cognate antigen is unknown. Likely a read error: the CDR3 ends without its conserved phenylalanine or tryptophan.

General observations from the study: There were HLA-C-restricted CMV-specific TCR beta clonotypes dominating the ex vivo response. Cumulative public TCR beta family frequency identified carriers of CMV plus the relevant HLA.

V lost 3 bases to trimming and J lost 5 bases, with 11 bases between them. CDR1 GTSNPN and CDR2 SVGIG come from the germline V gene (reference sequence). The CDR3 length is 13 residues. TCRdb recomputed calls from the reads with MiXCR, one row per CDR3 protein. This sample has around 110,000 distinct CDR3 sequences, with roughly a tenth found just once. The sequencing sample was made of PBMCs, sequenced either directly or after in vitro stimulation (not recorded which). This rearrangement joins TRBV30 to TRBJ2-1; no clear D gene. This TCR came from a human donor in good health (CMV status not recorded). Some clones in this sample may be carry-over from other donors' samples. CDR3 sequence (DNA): TGTGCCTGGAGCCCCCCCTGGGACAATGAGCAGTTCGTC. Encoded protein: CAWSPPWDNEQFV.